This T cell receptor (beta chain) appears in the sequencing data of a study of cytomegalovirus exposure and HLA in healthy donors. Study summary: Sequencing of roughly 180 million T cells in an earlier analysis found some 100 million unique TCR beta sequences. General study results and limits: Links to common viral pathogens appeared, in a later analysis, for several of the most significant clusters. Across HLA loci, a later analysis found differing TCR association rates, with DRB1 most and HLA-C fewest. An analysis was carried out at a later point. It showed that HLA-associated TCR beta chains were more clonally expanded than equally common non-associated chains.

CDR3 length equals 15 residues. Germline loops: CDR1 SGHTA, CDR2 FQGNSA. V was clipped by 3 bases and J by 2 bases, with 14 bases between them. PCR primers comprised 60 Vbeta and 13 Jbeta primers. Repertoires were generated with immunoSEQ multiplex PCR, while TCRdb's copy carries only in-frame clones and drops some. The repertoire holds 150,000 or so clones, around 79% seen once, with over 12% in the top ten. As to this clone: The antigen remains undetermined.

The TCR originated in a man aged 50 to 60 in good health and CMV-seropositive. The sequencing input was PBMCs. The chain is built from TRBV7-2 and TRBJ2-7; maybe TRBD1 (5 bases). The CDR3 loop reads CASSFAKGPPYEQYF. CDR3 nucleotide sequence: TGTGCCAGCAGCTTTGCGAAGGGGCCTCCCTACGAGCAGTACTTC.